These 32 T cell receptor beta chains were all obtained from the same sample, sequenced in a study of CD8 T cells in ankylosing spondylitis. TCRdb reprocessed the 5' RACE reads with MiXCR, giving one entry per CDR3 protein. The sample has more than 150,000 distinct CDR3 sequences, roughly 20% seen once. Sequenced: blood, either unsorted or a sorted T cell fraction (not recorded which). Receptor source: a male donor aged 5 to 30 with ankylosing spondylitis or in good health (not recorded which).

In this sample, this clonotype turned up many times. The DNA of the CDR3 is TGTGCCAGCAGTGAATTGGGGGGAGCGGGGTCCTACAATGAGCAGTTCTTC. Residues: CASSELGGAGSYNEQFF. The chain is built from TRBV25-1 and TRBJ2-1, with 7 bases lining up with TRBD2. J lost 1 base, V lost 1 base, and 7 bases had no gene match. CDR1 is MGHDK, CDR2 SYGVNS, per germline. The CDR3 runs to 17 residues.

This clonotype was picked up a small number of times. This sequence joins TRBV30 and TRBJ2-7, with 9 bases fitting TRBD2. Germline CDR1 is GTSNPN and CDR2 is SVGIG (reference sequence). The CDR3 totals 14 residues. The V and J ends lost 3 bases and 6 bases, in that order; junction bases with no gene match: 9. CDR3 bases: TGTGCCTGGAGACTACCGGGACTAGCTACCGAGCAGTACTTC. Its protein is CAWRLPGLATEQYF.

This clonotype has a count of ten or more. The J gene is TRBJ2-4, the V gene TRBV3-1; possibly TRBD2 for D (5 bases). V dropped 1 base and J dropped 1 base, with 14 bases sitting between them. Germline V CDR1 and CDR2: LGHDT, YNNKEL (reference sequence). The CDR3 has 17 residues. CDR3 in amino acids: CASSQVVGRRAKNIQYF. In DNA form, the CDR3 reads TGTGCCAGCAGCCAAGTAGTGGGGAGAAGGGCCAAAAACATTCAGTACTTC. The full variable domain, with the rest looked up from reference TRBV3-1 and TRBJ2-4, is DTAVSQTPKYLVTQMGNDKSIKCEQNLGHDTMYWYKQDSKKFLKIMFSYNNKELIINETVPNRFSPKSPDKAHLNLHINSLELGDSAVYFCASSQVVGRRAKNIQYFGAGTRLSVL.

The V and J genes are TRBV29-1 and TRBJ2-7; unclear D gene. The CDR3 loop spans 12 amino acids. The germline V and J ends were trimmed by 4 bases and 5 bases, with 12 bases remaining between them. Germline CDR1 is SQVTM and CDR2 is ANQGSEA. The CDR3 DNA is TGCAGCGTTGTAGCAGGAATGGACGAGCAGTACTTC. Its protein is CSVVAGMDEQYF.

This clonotype was counted ten times or more. The genes are TRBV28 and TRBJ2-7; TRBD1 matches at 8 bases. Germline CDR1 MDHEN, CDR2 SYDVKM. The V gene end was trimmed by 5 bases and the J gene end by 5 bases; junction bases not matched to a gene: 11. The CDR3 has 15 residues. CDR3 sequence reads: CASSPRTGKTDEQYF. In nucleotides, the CDR3 is TGTGCCAGCAGTCCCCGGACAGGGAAGACCGACGAGCAGTACTTC. Together with reference TRBV28 and TRBJ2-7, the CDR3 gives the full variable domain: DVKVTQSSRYLVKRTGEKVFLECVQDMDHENMFWYRQDPGLGLRLIYFSYDVKMKEKGDIPEGYSVSREKKERFSLILESASTNQTSMYLCASSPRTGKTDEQYFGPGTRLTVT.

This clonotype was seen at least ten times. DNA for the CDR3: TGTGCCAGCAGCCTAGGGACGGCGGGTCAGCCCCAGCATTTT. This sequence encodes CASSLGTAGQPQHF. The chain carries TRBV3-1 and TRBJ1-5; a weak D match, TRBD1 (5 bases). This CDR3 has 14 residues. Trimming took off 4 bases at V and 6 bases at J, with 13 bases between the two ends. Germline values: CDR1 LGHDT, CDR2 YNNKEL (reference sequence).

The table lists this clonotype with many counts. The chain's CDR3 is CASSRHGGGNTEAFF. The CDR3 coding sequence is TGTGCCAGCAGCCGGCACGGGGGGGGGAACACTGAAGCTTTCTTT. The V gene is TRBV14, the J gene TRBJ1-1; a possible D gene is TRBD1 (5 bases). Looked up from germline, CDR1 is SGHDN and CDR2 is FVKESK. The CDR3 covers 15 residues. Trimming cost V 4 bases and J 1 base, with 13 bases left between them.

This clonotype came up many times. The genes are TRBV12-3 or TRBV12-4 and TRBJ1-6; no definite D call. The CDR3 runs to 12 residues. Trimming removed 6 bases at V and 10 bases at J, with 10 bases between. Written as DNA, the CDR3 is TGTGCCAGCAGCGACTATACATCACCCCTCCACTTT. As protein: CASSDYTSPLHF.

This clonotype was seen many times. The chain carries TRBV12-3 or TRBV12-4 and TRBJ2-2, with 7 bases that match TRBD1. The CDR3 contains 15 residues. V was clipped by 0 bases and J by 5 bases; unmatched bases: 3. The CDR3 reads CASSLAQTGTGELFF. DNA of the CDR3: TGTGCCAGCAGTTTAGCTCAGACAGGGACCGGGGAGCTGTTTTTT.

This clonotype was detected many times. The genes are TRBV12-3 or TRBV12-4 and TRBJ2-2; 8 positions agree with TRBD1. This CDR3 is built from 17 residues. The trim removed 6 bases at V and 2 bases at J, leaving 11 bases unmatched. The CDR3 sequence is CASSQTPGQANTGELFF. CDR3 nucleotides: TGTGCCAGCAGCCAGACTCCGGGACAGGCAAACACCGGGGAGCTGTTTTTT.

This clonotype showed up many times. This rearrangement joins TRBV20-1 to TRBJ2-5, with TRBD1 as a possible D gene (5 bases). CDR3 length equals 11 residues. Per the germline V gene, CDR1 is DFQATT and CDR2 is SNEGSKA (reference sequence). The CDR3 region is CSGSQGETQYF. The DNA for the CDR3 is TGCAGCGGTAGCCAGGGAGAGACCCAGTACTTC.

This clonotype has ten or more counts. The rearrangement links TRBV20-1 to TRBJ1-6, with D unclear. The CDR3 runs to 17 residues. Trimming shortened V by 0 bases and J by 0 bases, and 12 bases separated the two germline ends. The germline V gene has CDR1 DFQATT and CDR2 SNEGSKA (reference sequence). The CDR3 coding sequence is TGCAGTGCTAGAGATGATCCACGGAGCTCCTATAATTCACCCCTCCACTTT. This encodes CSARDDPRSSYNSPLHF.

This clonotype was picked up many times. The chain combines TRBV20-1 with TRBJ1-1; D possibly corresponds to TRBD1 (6 bases). This CDR3 comprises 14 residues. The germline CDR1 and CDR2 sequences are DFQATT and SNEGSKA (reference sequence). V lost 2 bases and J lost 4, with 14 bases in between. The chain's CDR3 is CSARRGARGTEAFF. CDR3 coding DNA: TGCAGTGCTAGAAGGGGGGCGAGAGGCACTGAAGCTTTCTTT.

The V and J genes are TRBV11-3 and TRBJ2-4, with a tentative D call TRBD2 (6 bases). Germline V lookup: CDR1 SGHNT, CDR2 YENEEA. Between the trimmed V and J ends, which lost 5 bases and 0 bases, there was a span of 23 bases. The CDR3 length is 19 residues. CDR3 region: CASSILTAAGNLAKNIQYF. The CDR3 DNA reads TGTGCCAGCAGCATATTGACAGCGGCGGGAAACTTAGCCAAAAACATTCAGTACTTC.

This clonotype was found many times. The V gene is TRBV5-1, the J gene TRBJ2-1; 8 nucleotides align to TRBD2. V gave up 3 bases and J gave up 8 bases; unmatched junction bases: 7. The CDR3 runs to 14 residues. Germline loops: CDR1 SGHRS, CDR2 YFSETQ. Written as DNA, the CDR3 is TGCGCCAGCAGCTCGGTAGCGGGAAAAGATGAGCAGTTCTTC. Its translation: CASSSVAGKDEQFF.

The chain links TRBV6-5 to TRBJ2-1, with D perhaps matching TRBD2 (5 bases). This CDR3 comprises 12 residues. With 8 bases removed from V and 8 bases from J, the gap between germline ends came to 13 bases. Germline assignment: CDR1 MNHEY and CDR2 SVGAGI. CDR3 sequence: CASRRFGDEQFF. The CDR3 DNA is TGTGCCAGCCGTCGGTTCGGGGATGAGCAGTTCTTC.

In its sample, this clonotype was seen many times. The chain couples TRBV11-2 to TRBJ2-5, with TRBD2 identical over 10 bases. V was pared by 0 bases and J by 4 bases, with 11 bases of the junction left unmatched. CDR1 and CDR2 from the germline V gene are SGHAT and FQNNGV. The CDR3 extends over 18 amino acids. CDR3 bases: TGTGCCAGCAGCTTAGATCCCCTGGCTAGCGGGAGTTTAGAGACCCAGTACTTC. It codes for CASSLDPLASGSLETQYF.

This clonotype was detected a few times. V usage is TRBV29-1 and J usage is TRBJ1-4; maybe TRBD1 (5 bases). Per germline, CDR1 SQVTM and CDR2 ANQGSEA. With 5 bases removed from V and 5 bases from J, the gap between germline ends came to 15 bases. The CDR3 covers 14 residues. CDR3 in DNA: TGCAGCGTTATGGTGGATTGGACAAATGAAAAACTGTTTTTT. This sequence encodes CSVMVDWTNEKLFF.

This clonotype was counted many times. CDR3 coding DNA: TGCAGCGTTGTAACGGACAGCTCCTACGAGCAGTACGTC. Translating gives CSVVTDSSYEQYV. The chain combines TRBV29-1 with TRBJ2-7; tentatively, D is TRBD1 (6 bases). The CDR3 runs to 13 residues. The V end was cut by 4 bases, the J end by 0 bases, with 10 bases between. CDR1 SQVTM and CDR2 ANQGSEA come from the germline V gene.

This clonotype was detected many times. A read error may explain this, as a much larger clone is one base away. The chain links TRBV12-3 or TRBV12-4 to TRBJ2-3; D is undetermined. Between the trimmed V and J ends, which lost 1 base and 5 bases, there was a span of 1 base. The CDR3 is 11 residues long. DNA for the CDR3: TGTGCCAGCAGTTTAGTAGATACGCAGTATTTT. Amino acid sequence: CASSLVDTQYF.

This clonotype was observed at least ten times. This rearrangement joins TRBV29-1 to TRBJ2-1, with D perhaps assigned TRBD1 or TRBD2 (5 bases each). V was pared by 7 bases and J by 8 bases, with 18 bases between. Germline V gene sequence: CDR1 SQVTM, CDR2 ANQGSEA. CDR3 length equals 13 residues. The CDR3: CSARDLGWDEQFF. The CDR3 coding sequence is TGCAGCGCCCGGGACCTTGGATGGGATGAGCAGTTCTTC.

The table lists this clonotype with many counts. The chain employs TRBV7-2 and TRBJ2-7, with TRBD1 matching over 8 bases. The V gene end was trimmed by 5 bases and the J gene end by 3 bases; junction bases not matched to a gene: 9. There are 15 residues in the CDR3. Looked up from germline, CDR1 is SGHTA and CDR2 is FQGNSA. CDR3 amino acids: CASSALGQVVYEQYF. The CDR3 DNA follows: TGTGCCAGCAGCGCGCTGGGACAGGTAGTCTACGAGCAGTACTTC.

This clonotype was seen many times. The chain is built from TRBV14 and TRBJ2-1; D gene ambiguous. Germline values: CDR1 SGHDN, CDR2 FVKESK. This CDR3 is 15 amino acids long. Trimming pared 2 bases from V and 12 bases from J, leaving 20 bases between. The CDR3 DNA sequence: TGTGCCAGCAGCCAAACCGGTCTCGGATATAGCTTGCAGTTCTTC. This codes for CASSQTGLGYSLQFF.

This clonotype was found many times. The chain is built from TRBV12-3 or TRBV12-4 and TRBJ1-4, with TRBD1 matching over 8 bases. The trim removed 7 bases at V and 2 bases at J, leaving 6 bases unmatched. The CDR3 spans 15 residues. CDR3 sequence (DNA): TGTGCCAGCAAGGCCGGGACAGGCACTAATGAAAAACTGTTTTTT. Translated, it gives CASKAGTGTNEKLFF.

This clonotype was recorded at least ten times. The rearrangement links TRBV6-2 or TRBV6-3 to TRBJ2-1, with D possibly matching TRBD1 (7 bases). Germline assignment: CDR1 MNHEY and CDR2 SVGEGT. CDR3 length equals 15 residues. V was cut by 5 bases and J by 10 bases, with 21 bases left in between. In nucleotides, the CDR3 is TGTGCCAGCAGTCCCTATTTAGACAGGGCGGGGGAGCAGTTCTTC. It codes for CASSPYLDRAGEQFF.

This clonotype was recorded many times. The chain recombines TRBV7-9 with TRBJ2-7; 8 bases are shared with TRBD1. This CDR3 has 16 residues. CDR1 and CDR2 from the germline V gene are SEHNR and FQNEAQ (reference sequence). Trimming cost V 5 bases and J 2 bases; bases outside gene matches: 11. The CDR3 DNA sequence: TGTGCCAGCAGCCCACATGGGGGGACAGGAGCCTACGAGCAGTACTTC. This codes for CASSPHGGTGAYEQYF.

The J gene is TRBJ1-1, the V gene TRBV6-1, with unresolved D. Germline lookup yields CDR1 MNHNS and CDR2 SASEGT. This CDR3 spans 11 amino acids. The ends were cut back, 5 bases at V and 11 bases at J, with 12 bases in the middle. The CDR3 region is CASSLSRRAFF. The CDR3 DNA reads as TGTGCCAGCAGTTTGAGCAGGAGGGCTTTCTTT.

This clonotype was found many times. The J gene is TRBJ2-7, the V gene TRBV20-1; TRBD2 aligns across 9 bases. The J segment lost 7 bases and the V segment lost 5 bases, leaving 9 bases of the junction unmatched. The CDR3 has 13 residues. The V gene's germline CDR1 is DFQATT and CDR2 SNEGSKA (reference sequence). CDR3 region: CSASYSGGKEQYF. The CDR3 bases are TGCAGTGCTTCCTATAGCGGGGGTAAAGAGCAGTACTTC.

The chain recombines TRBV20-1 with TRBJ2-7; D gene unclear. The CDR3 totals 14 residues. Trimming cost V 2 bases and J 5 bases, with 16 bases left between them. Germline CDR1 is DFQATT and CDR2 is SNEGSKA (reference sequence). The CDR3 nucleotides are TGCAGTGCTAGATTTCGACCGGGCGGCCACGAGCAGTACTTC. This codes for CSARFRPGGHEQYF.

This clonotype was counted at least ten times. The chain has TRBV29-1 and TRBJ2-1, with 10 bases lining up with TRBD2. The germline CDR1 and CDR2 sequences are SQVTM and ANQGSEA. This CDR3 spans 17 amino acids. V trimming: 5 bases; J trimming: 0 bases; junction bases outside the gene matches: 10. CDR3 sequence (DNA): TGCAGCGTTCCAGCTAGCGGGAGACCCAGCTCCTACAATGAGCAGTTCTTC. It encodes CSVPASGRPSSYNEQFF.

This clonotype came up many times. This chain joins TRBV5-1 and TRBJ2-1; the D is unclear. The V gene's germline CDR1 is SGHRS and CDR2 YFSETQ. There are 13 residues in the CDR3. The V gene lost 4 bases and the J gene lost 9 bases, with 14 bases spanning the gap. CDR3: CASSHSAEAEQFF. The CDR3, as DNA: TGCGCCAGCAGCCACTCGGCGGAAGCTGAGCAGTTCTTC.

This clonotype occurred many times. The chain carries TRBV7-2 and TRBJ2-7, with 9 nucleotides matching TRBD2. Per the germline V gene, CDR1 is SGHTA and CDR2 is FQGNSA. Trimming took 5 bases from V and 6 from J; bases not matched to a gene: 11. This CDR3 region has 15 residues. In nucleotides, the CDR3 is TGTGCCAGCAGCCCTTATAGCGGGAGTCACGGCGAGCAGTACTTC. This codes for CASSPYSGSHGEQYF.